Described below is a single T cell receptor beta chain sequence and its context. The antigen is unknown. This entry belongs to a study of beta chain features in type 1 diabetes. Overall study findings and caveats: Fewer insertions but more deletions were seen at VDJ junctions in type 1 diabetes patients. Among patients with Type 1 diabetes, TCRB CDR3s were moderately but significantly shorter in every one of the four CD4+ subsets. PCR might pick shorter templates more often, in the same way for patients and controls.

Investigators reverse transcribed all isolated RNA, so they sequenced expressed TCRB transcripts. An average of around 3.5 million reads was obtained for naive, central memory and regulatory T cell samples. Method: immunoSEQ multiplex PCR; TCRdb's copy keeps in-frame clones and lacks some. Counted here are 45,000 to 65,000 clones, under 60% occurring once; the ten biggest clones make up roughly 2.5%. CD45RO/CCR7/CD25/CD127/CD95/CD27 separated CD4+ naive, central memory, regulatory and stem cell-like memory cells by sorting. The CDR3 has 14 amino acids. Germline loops: CDR1 SGHRS, CDR2 YFSETQ. The V end lost 2 bases, the J end lost 3 bases, and 12 bases lay between the germline ends.

The source of this sequence is a woman aged 35 to 49 with type 1 diabetes. The chain combines TRBV5-1 with TRBJ2-7; tentative D call: TRBD1 (6 bases). The sequencing sample was made of Tregs from blood. The CDR3 bases are TGCGCCAGCAGCTTTGGGGACACCTTCTACGAGCAGTACTTC. Protein product: CASSFGDTFYEQYF.